This is a list of T cell receptor beta chains from one sample in a study of prognosis after radiotherapy for stage I lung cancer. TCRdb reprocessed the multiplex PCR reads with MiXCR, giving one entry per CDR3 protein. The table lists about 20,000 distinct CDR3 sequences, more than 40% of them singletons. Material: PBMCs, obtained before or after stereotactic body radiation therapy (not recorded which). The receptor source for this set is a donor over 45 with non-small cell lung cancer. Each CDR3 is given with its conserved first and last residue. A D gene is named only where the DNA matches it firmly. For some rows the clone size is stated as once, few or many, or as a class when expanded; others skip it.

DNA	CDR3	D	length	V	J	size
TGTGCCAGCAGCCCTAGACGACAGGGGGGGGAAGCTTTCTTT	CASSPRRQGGEAFF	TRBD1	14	TRBV7-2	TRBJ1-1	many
TGTGCCAGCAGCTTAGGGGGGCTGAACACTGAAGCTTTCTTT	CASSLGGLNTEAFF	-	14	TRBV7-8	TRBJ1-1	many
TGTGCCAGCAGCCCCTCAGCGGCGGCCTACGAGCAGTACTTC	CASSPSAAAYEQYF	-	14	TRBV7-2	TRBJ2-7	many
TGTGCTAGTGGTTTATGGGGAGTAGAAAGTTCGAACACTGAAGCTTTCTTT	CASGLWGVESSNTEAFF	-	17	TRBV12-5	TRBJ1-1	many
TGTGCCACCAGTGACTCGGACTACCATACGCAGTATTTT	CATSDSDYHTQYF	-	13	TRBV24-1	TRBJ2-3	-
TGTGCCAGCAGCTTAGAGGTGACATGGGTCTACGAGCAGTACTTC	CASSLEVTWVYEQYF	-	15	TRBV7-9	TRBJ2-7	-
TGTGCCAGCAGAACCGGGACTAGCGGGAGTCGGGTCACCGGGGAGCTGTTTTTT	CASRTGTSGSRVTGELFF	TRBD2	18	TRBV6-2/TRBV6-3	TRBJ2-2	-
TGTGCCAGCAGCTTAGTGATGTCGGGAGGGCTTCGGAATGAGCAGTTCTTC	CASSLVMSGGLRNEQFF	TRBD2	17	TRBV11-3	TRBJ2-1	-
TGTGCCAGCAGGATGTTTCCCCGGGCCGGGGATCTGTTTTTT	CASRMFPRAGDLFF	-	14	TRBV27	TRBJ2-2	once
TGTGCCAGCGGCGGGGACAATCAGCCCCAGCATTTT	CASGGDNQPQHF	-	12	TRBV7-9	TRBJ1-5	-
TGTGCCAGCAGCCCGGGTCGGAGTGTATACGCTTTCTTT	CASSPGRSVYAFF	-	13	TRBV6-1	TRBJ1-1	many
TGTGCCAGCAGTGGACCATTACGTAACACCGGGACAGGGGTCCACAATGAGCAGTTCTTC	CASSGPLRNTGTGVHNEQFF	TRBD1	20	TRBV6-2/TRBV6-3	TRBJ2-1	medium-sized
TGTGCCAGCTCCCCGGCTAGCGGGAGGTCAGATACGCAGTATTTT	CASSPASGRSDTQYF	TRBD2	15	TRBV18	TRBJ2-3	-
TGTGCCAGCAGCTTATATGGGGACTCCTACGAGCAGTACTTC	CASSLYGDSYEQYF	-	14	TRBV7-3	TRBJ2-7	-
TGTGCCAGCAGCAATACCGGGACTAGCGGGAGGGCCGGGGAGCTGTTTTTT	CASSNTGTSGRAGELFF	TRBD2	17	TRBV7-6	TRBJ2-2	many
TGCAGTGCCAGCGGGGGGGCTGAGGTCACATATACGCAGTATTTT	CSASGGAEVTYTQYF	TRBD2	15	TRBV20-1	TRBJ2-3	-
TGTGCCAGCAGTCTACAGGGGGCCTCGCTTGAAGCTTTCTTT	CASSLQGASLEAFF	TRBD1	14	TRBV6-2/TRBV6-3	TRBJ1-1	-
TGTGCCAGCAGTTACTCTCGGGGACACCCAAATCAGCCCCAGCATTTT	CASSYSRGHPNQPQHF	-	16	TRBV6-9	TRBJ1-5	many
TGTGCCAGCAGCTCGACGCCGCGCGGGCTGAATGGCTACAAATTC	CASSSTPRGLNGYKF	-	15	TRBV6-1	TRBJ1-2	once
TGTGCCAGCTCACCAACTAGCGGAACCACAGATACGCAGTATTTT	CASSPTSGTTDTQYF	TRBD2	15	TRBV18	TRBJ2-3	many
TGTGCCAGCAGTATCGGGGGGGGCAGGACTGAAGCTTTCTTT	CASSIGGGRTEAFF	-	14	TRBV6-1	TRBJ1-1	-
TGTGCCAGCAGAGGGAGCTCCTATAATTCACCCCTCCACTTT	CASRGSSYNSPLHF	-	14	TRBV14	TRBJ1-6	many
TGTGCCAGCTCCTCAGCGGGAGACCAAGGGAACTCCTACAATGAGCAGTTCTTC	CASSSAGDQGNSYNEQFF	TRBD2	18	TRBV7-3	TRBJ2-1	few
TGTGCCAGCAGTTACCAATGCCGGACAGTCTCCTACGAGCAGTACTTC	CASSYQCRTVSYEQYF	-	16	TRBV6-9	TRBJ2-7	-
TGTGCCAGCAGGTTACAGGGATATAATTCACCCCTCCACTTT	CASRLQGYNSPLHF	-	14	TRBV6-1	TRBJ1-6	few
TGCGCCAGCAGCCCTGTGCCCACAGATACGCAGTATTTT	CASSPVPTDTQYF	-	13	TRBV5-1	TRBJ2-3	many
TGTGCCAGCTCACCGAAACGGACCCAAGAGACCCAGTACTTC	CASSPKRTQETQYF	-	14	TRBV18	TRBJ2-5	many
TGTGCCAGCTCACCTGGGACAGGGGAATCAGATACGCAGTATTTT	CASSPGTGESDTQYF	TRBD1	15	TRBV18	TRBJ2-3	many
TGTGCCAGCAGCTCACAGGGTACGGGAGATACGCAGTATTTT	CASSSQGTGDTQYF	-	14	TRBV11-3	TRBJ2-3	many
TGTGCCATCAGTGAGTCGACCGGAGGACAGGGAGAGACCCAGTACTTC	CAISESTGGQGETQYF	TRBD1	16	TRBV10-3	TRBJ2-5	many
TGCGCCAGCACGACTCACGTGGGGAACATTCAGTACTTC	CASTTHVGNIQYF	-	13	TRBV5-1	TRBJ2-4	-
TGTGCCAGCAGCTTAGCGGGGACAGGGGCGGCTCAGCCCCAGCATTTT	CASSLAGTGAAQPQHF	TRBD1	16	TRBV7-2	TRBJ1-5	many
TGCGCCAGCAGCTTGGGTCTAGAAGTCTACGAGCAGTACTTC	CASSLGLEVYEQYF	-	14	TRBV5-1	TRBJ2-7	-
TGTGCCAGCAGCGCGACAGGTCCCCACTACGAGCAGTACTTC	CASSATGPHYEQYF	-	14	TRBV11-2	TRBJ2-7	many
TGTGCCACCAGTGATCAAACAGGGAGCTCCTACAATGAGCAGTTCTTC	CATSDQTGSSYNEQFF	-	16	TRBV24-1	TRBJ2-1	few